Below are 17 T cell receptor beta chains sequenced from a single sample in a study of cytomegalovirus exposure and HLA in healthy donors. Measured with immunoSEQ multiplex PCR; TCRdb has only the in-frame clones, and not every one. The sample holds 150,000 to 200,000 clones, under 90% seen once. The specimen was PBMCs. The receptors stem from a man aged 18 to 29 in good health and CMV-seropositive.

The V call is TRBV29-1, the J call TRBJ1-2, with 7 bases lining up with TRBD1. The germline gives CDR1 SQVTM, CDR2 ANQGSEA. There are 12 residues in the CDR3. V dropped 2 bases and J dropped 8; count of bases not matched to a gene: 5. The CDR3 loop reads CSVEQGEGGYTF. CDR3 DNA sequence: TGCAGCGTTGAACAGGGGGAAGGGGGCTACACCTTC.

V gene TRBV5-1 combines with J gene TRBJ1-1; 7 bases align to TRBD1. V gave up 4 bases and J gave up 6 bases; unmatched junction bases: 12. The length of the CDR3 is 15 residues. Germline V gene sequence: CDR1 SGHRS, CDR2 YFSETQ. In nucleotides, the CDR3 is TGCGCCAGCAGCCTTCGGACAGACAGGGTGGCTGAAGCTTTCTTT. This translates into CASSLRTDRVAEAFF.

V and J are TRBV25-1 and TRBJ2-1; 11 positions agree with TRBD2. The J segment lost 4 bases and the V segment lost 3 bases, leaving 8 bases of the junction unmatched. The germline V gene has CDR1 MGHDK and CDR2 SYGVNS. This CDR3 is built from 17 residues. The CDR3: CASSDSGTSGRYNEQFF. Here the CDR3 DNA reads TGTGCCAGCAGTGATTCCGGGACTAGCGGCCGGTACAATGAGCAGTTCTTC.

CDR3 loop: CASSTRTSGRLWEQFF. The CDR3 bases are TGTGCCAGCAGCACCCGGACTAGCGGGAGACTATGGGAGCAGTTCTTC. This chain links TRBV7-2 with TRBJ2-1; TRBD2 matches at 13 bases. The CDR3 consists of 16 residues. Germline CDR1 is SGHTA and CDR2 is FQGNSA. J lost 10 bases, V lost 5 bases, and 11 bases had no gene match.

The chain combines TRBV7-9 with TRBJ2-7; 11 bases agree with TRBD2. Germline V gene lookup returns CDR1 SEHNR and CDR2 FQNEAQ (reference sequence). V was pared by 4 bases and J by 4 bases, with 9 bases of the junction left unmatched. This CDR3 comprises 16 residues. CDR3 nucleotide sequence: TGTGCCAGCAGCTCCATTATGGGACTAGCGGAATACGAGCAGTACTTC. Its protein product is CASSSIMGLAEYEQYF. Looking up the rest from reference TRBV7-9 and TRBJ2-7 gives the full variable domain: DTGVSQNPRHKITKRGQNVTFRCDPISEHNRLYWYRQTLGQGPEFLTYFQNEAQLEKSRLLSDRFSAERPKGSFSTLEIQRTEQGDSAMYLCASSSIMGLAEYEQYFGPGTRLTVT.

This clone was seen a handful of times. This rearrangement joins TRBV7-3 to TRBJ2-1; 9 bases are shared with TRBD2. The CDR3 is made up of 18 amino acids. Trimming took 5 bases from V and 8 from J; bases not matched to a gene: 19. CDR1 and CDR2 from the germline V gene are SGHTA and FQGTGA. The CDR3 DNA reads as TGTGCCAGCAGCACCACTGGGCTAGGGCGGGAGGGCCCCTATGAGCAGTTCTTC. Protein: CASSTTGLGREGPYEQFF.

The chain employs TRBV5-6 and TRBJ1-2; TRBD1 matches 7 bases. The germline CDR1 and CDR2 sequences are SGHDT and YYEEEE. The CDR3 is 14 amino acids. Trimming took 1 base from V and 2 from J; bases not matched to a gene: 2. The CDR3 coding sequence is TGTGCCAGCAGCTTGACAGGGGACAACTATGGCTACACCTTC. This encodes CASSLTGDNYGYTF.

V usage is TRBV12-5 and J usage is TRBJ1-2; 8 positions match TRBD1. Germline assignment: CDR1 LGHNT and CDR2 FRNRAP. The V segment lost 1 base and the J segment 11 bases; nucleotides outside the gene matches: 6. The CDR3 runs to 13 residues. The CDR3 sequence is CASGLDRTGRYTF. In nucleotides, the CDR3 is TGTGCTAGTGGTTTGGACCGGACAGGGAGGTACACCTTC.

The CDR3 coding sequence is TGTGCCAGCAGTTACTCGCAGCCGGGGGGCTGGGAGCAGTACTTC. Residues: CASSYSQPGGWEQYF. The V call is TRBV6-6, the J call TRBJ2-7; a weak D match, TRBD2 (7 bases). The CDR3 extends over 15 amino acids. Trimming removed 0 bases at V and 7 bases at J, with 16 bases between. Germline V gene lookup returns CDR1 MNHNY and CDR2 SVGAGI (reference sequence).

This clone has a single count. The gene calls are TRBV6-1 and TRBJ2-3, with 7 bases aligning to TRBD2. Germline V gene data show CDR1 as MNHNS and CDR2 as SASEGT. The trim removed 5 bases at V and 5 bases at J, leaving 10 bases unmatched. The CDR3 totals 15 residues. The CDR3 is CASSLPASGQDTQYF. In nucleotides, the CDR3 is TGTGCCAGCAGTCTCCCGGCTAGCGGCCAAGATACGCAGTATTTT.

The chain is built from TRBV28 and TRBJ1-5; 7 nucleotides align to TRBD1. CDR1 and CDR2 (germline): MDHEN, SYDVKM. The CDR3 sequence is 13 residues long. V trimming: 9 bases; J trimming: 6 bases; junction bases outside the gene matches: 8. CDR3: CASTKQGTQPQHF. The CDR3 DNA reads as TGTGCCAGTACCAAACAGGGGACTCAGCCCCAGCATTTT. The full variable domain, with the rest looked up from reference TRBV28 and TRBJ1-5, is DVKVTQSSRYLVKRTGEKVFLECVQDMDHENMFWYRQDPGLGLRLIYFSYDVKMKEKGDIPEGYSVSREKKERFSLILESASTNQTSMYLCASTKQGTQPQHFGDGTRLSIL.

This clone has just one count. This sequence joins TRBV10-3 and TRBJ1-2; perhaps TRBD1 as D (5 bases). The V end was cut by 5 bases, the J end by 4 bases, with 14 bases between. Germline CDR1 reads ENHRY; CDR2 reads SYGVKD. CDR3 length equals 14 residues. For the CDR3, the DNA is TGTGCCATCAGTCCGACAGATAGAACCTATGGCTACACCTTC. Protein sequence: CAISPTDRTYGYTF.

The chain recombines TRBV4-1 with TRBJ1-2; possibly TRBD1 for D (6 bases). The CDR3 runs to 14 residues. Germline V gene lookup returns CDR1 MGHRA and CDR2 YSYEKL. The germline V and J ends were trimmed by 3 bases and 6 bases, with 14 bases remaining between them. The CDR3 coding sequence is TGCGCCAGCAGCCAGGGAGACAGGATGAATGGCTACACCTTC. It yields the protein CASSQGDRMNGYTF.

CDR3 residues: CASSQGLAGVGYEQYF. CDR3 DNA: TGTGCCAGCAGCCAGGGACTAGCGGGAGTAGGATACGAGCAGTACTTC. The V call is TRBV7-8, the J call TRBJ2-7, with 14 bases lining up with TRBD2. Germline V CDR1 and CDR2: SGHVS, FQNEAQ. This CDR3 has 16 residues. V was clipped by 5 bases and J by 4 bases; unmatched bases: 7.

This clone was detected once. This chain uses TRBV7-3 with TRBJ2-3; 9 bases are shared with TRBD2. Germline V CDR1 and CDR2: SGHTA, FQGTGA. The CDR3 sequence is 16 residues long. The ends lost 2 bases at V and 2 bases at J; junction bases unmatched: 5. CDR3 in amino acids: CASSLYSGRSTDTQYF. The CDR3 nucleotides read TGTGCCAGCAGCTTATACAGCGGGAGGTCCACAGATACGCAGTATTTT.

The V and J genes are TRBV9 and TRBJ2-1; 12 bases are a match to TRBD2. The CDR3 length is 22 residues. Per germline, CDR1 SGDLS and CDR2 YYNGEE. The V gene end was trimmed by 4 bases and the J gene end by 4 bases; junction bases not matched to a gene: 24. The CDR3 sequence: CASSRDRARRTSGTGWYNEQFF. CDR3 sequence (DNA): TGTGCCAGCAGCCGGGACAGGGCTCGTCGGACTAGCGGGACTGGATGGTACAATGAGCAGTTCTTC.

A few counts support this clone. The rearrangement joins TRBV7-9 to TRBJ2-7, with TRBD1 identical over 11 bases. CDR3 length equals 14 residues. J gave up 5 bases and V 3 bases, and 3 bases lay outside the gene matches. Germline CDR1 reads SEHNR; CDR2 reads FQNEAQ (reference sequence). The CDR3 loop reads CASSLGTGGNEQYF. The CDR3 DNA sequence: TGTGCCAGCAGCTTGGGGACAGGGGGTAACGAGCAGTACTTC.